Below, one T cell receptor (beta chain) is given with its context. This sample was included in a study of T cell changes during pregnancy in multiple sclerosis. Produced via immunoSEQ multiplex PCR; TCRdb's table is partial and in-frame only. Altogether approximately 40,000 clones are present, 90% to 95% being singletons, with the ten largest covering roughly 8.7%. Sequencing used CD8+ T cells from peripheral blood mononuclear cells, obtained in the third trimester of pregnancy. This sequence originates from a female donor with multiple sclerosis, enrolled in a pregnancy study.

This CDR3 is CASSIARFHEQFF. The CDR3 DNA reads TGTGCCAGTAGTATAGCTAGGTTCCATGAGCAGTTCTTC. The chain joins TRBV19 to TRBJ2-1; D call uncertain. This CDR3 has 13 residues. Germline V gene lookup returns CDR1 LNHDA and CDR2 SQIVND (reference sequence). The V end lost 1 base, the J end lost 8 bases, and 9 bases lay between the germline ends.